This record looks at one T cell receptor (beta chain) sequence and its context. The data originate from a study of response to subunit inactivated influenza vaccine. Trimming cost V 6 bases and J 1 base, with 13 bases left between them. CDR3 length equals 15 residues. The germline V gene encodes CDR1 MDHEN and CDR2 SYDVKM. TCRdb ran MiXCR on the RT-PCR reads and lists one entry per CDR3 protein. Of 560,000 or so distinct CDR3 sequences listed, 7.5% to 8.5% were seen once; the top ten hold about an eighth. The source was PBMCs from blood, collected less than 30 months after vaccination. This receptor was identified in a man in his fifties or sixties who received an inactivated influenza vaccine. V usage is TRBV28 and J usage is TRBJ1-5; D gene uncertain. In nucleotides, the CDR3 is TGTGCCAGCAGGCCGGAGGGCCTAAGCAATCAGCCCCAGCATTTT. This codes for CASRPEGLSNQPQHF.